A selection of T cell receptor beta chains follows, all from one sample in a study of CD4 T cells in relation to SARS-CoV-2 and coronaviruses. No antigens are known for them. Sequencing was performed with immunoSEQ multiplex PCR; in TCRdb, only in-frame clones are kept and a portion is missing. Of some 21,000 clones in the sample, more than 60% are singletons; the top ten hold roughly an eighth. Sequenced: CD4+ T cells from PBMCs, cultured in vitro. The receptors were sampled from a human donor in good health. Both conserved end residues are part of each CDR3. The order of the fields is clone size, J gene, V gene, D gene, CDR3 protein, CDR3 DNA. The D gene is left open where the match is weak. The size field is filled for only some rows; it gives once, few, many or a size class.

NA | TRBJ1-1 | TRBV5-1 | TRBD1 | CASSLRDRGGWNTEAFF | TGCGCCAGCAGCTTGAGGGACAGGGGCGGATGGAACACTGAAGCTTTCTTT
NA | TRBJ1-2 | TRBV4-2 | TRBD1 | CASSQRTGTYGYTF | TGTGCCAGCAGCCAAAGGACAGGGACCTATGGCTACACCTTC
NA | TRBJ2-1 | TRBV6-4 | NA | CASSETGTLDEQFF | TGTGCCAGCAGTGAAACCGGGACTTTGGATGAGCAGTTCTTC
NA | TRBJ2-5 | TRBV7-6 | NA | CASSEPRGPQETQYF | TGTGCCAGCAGCGAACCCAGGGGTCCCCAAGAGACCCAGTACTTC
NA | TRBJ2-3 | TRBV6-1 | TRBD2 | CASSDPSGTDTQYF | TGTGCCAGCAGTGATCCTAGCGGGACAGATACGCAGTATTTT
NA | TRBJ1-6 | TRBV10-3 | NA | CAIRGTVSGPLHF | TGTGCCATCAGGGGTACGGTCTCTGGGCCCCTCCACTTT
NA | TRBJ2-7 | TRBV5-1 | NA | CASSLTPYEQYF | TGCGCCAGCAGCTTAACCCCCTACGAGCAGTACTTC
NA | TRBJ2-1 | TRBV5-1 | TRBD1 | CASSPTGGAFNEQFF | TGCGCCAGCAGTCCGACAGGGGGCGCGTTTAATGAGCAGTTCTTC
NA | TRBJ2-5 | TRBV6-5 | TRBD1 | CASSPGTGGEETQYF | TGTGCCAGCAGTCCCGGGACAGGGGGTGAAGAGACCCAGTACTTC
NA | TRBJ1-5 | TRBV7-2 | NA | CASSLEKGVHQPQHF | TGTGCCAGCAGCTTAGAGAAAGGGGTACATCAGCCCCAGCATTTT
NA | TRBJ2-3 | TRBV5-1 | NA | CASSLGSSATDTQYF | TGCGCCAGCAGCTTGGGTTCTAGCGCCACAGATACGCAGTATTTT
NA | TRBJ1-1 | TRBV4-2 | NA | CASSQEGREAFF | TGTGCCAGCAGCCAAGAAGGCCGTGAAGCTTTCTTT
NA | TRBJ2-1 | TRBV3-1/TRBV3-2 | TRBD2 | CASSQPGLAYNEQFF | TGTGCCAGCAGCCAACCGGGACTAGCTTACAATGAGCAGTTCTTC
NA | TRBJ2-7 | TRBV28 | NA | CASSSGFNEQYF | TGTGCCAGCAGTTCAGGGTTCAACGAGCAGTACTTC
once | TRBJ1-6 | TRBV19 | NA | CASSMDQNNSPLHF | TGTGCCAGTAGTATGGACCAGAATAATTCACCCCTCCACTTT
NA | TRBJ2-7 | TRBV7-7 | TRBD1 | CASSLAGTVLAYEQYF | TGTGCCAGCAGCTTAGCCGGGACAGTCTTAGCCTACGAGCAGTACTTC
once | TRBJ2-2 | TRBV3-1/TRBV3-2 | NA | CASSQVRGKGELFF | TGTGCCAGCAGCCAAGTGAGGGGAAAGGGGGAGCTGTTTTTT
few | TRBJ2-1 | TRBV3-1/TRBV3-2 | TRBD2 | CASSQTSGSYNEQFF | TGTGCCAGCAGCCAGACTAGCGGGAGTTACAATGAGCAGTTCTTC
NA | TRBJ2-5 | TRBV12-3/TRBV12-4 | NA | CASSFNRGKTQYF | TGTGCCAGCAGTTTCAATAGGGGGAAGACCCAGTACTTC
NA | TRBJ1-2 | TRBV23-1 | TRBD1 | CASSHGQGHYTF | TGCGCCAGCAGCCATGGACAGGGTCACTACACCTTC
NA | TRBJ2-3 | TRBV24-1 | NA | CATSDKSVGTDTQYF | TGTGCCACCAGTGATAAAAGCGTGGGGACAGATACGCAGTATTTT
NA | TRBJ1-2 | TRBV5-4 | NA | CASSSSRPRTANYGYTF | TGTGCCAGCAGCTCGTCTCGACCCCGGACAGCTAACTATGGCTACACCTTC
NA | TRBJ2-1 | TRBV12-3/TRBV12-4 | TRBD2 | CASSTPSGQFF | TGTGCCAGCAGTACCCCTAGCGGGCAGTTCTTC
NA | TRBJ1-3 | TRBV5-4 | NA | CASSSRQSRNTIYF | TGTGCCAGCAGTTCAAGACAGTCCAGAAACACCATATATTTT
NA | TRBJ1-2 | TRBV10-3 | NA | CAISQPNYGYTF | TGTGCCATCAGTCAGCCCAACTATGGCTACACCTTC
NA | TRBJ2-2 | TRBV19 | NA | CASSMVELARGELFF | TGTGCCAGTAGTATGGTCGAACTAGCTCGCGGGGAGCTGTTTTTT
once | TRBJ2-7 | TRBV19 | TRBD1 | CASSAGQGVFYEQYF | TGTGCCAGTAGCGCGGGACAGGGGGTTTTCTACGAGCAGTACTTC
NA | TRBJ1-6 | TRBV11-2 | NA | CASSLTVRSPLHF | TGTGCCAGCAGCTTGACGGTCCGGTCACCCCTCCACTTT
few | TRBJ2-4 | TRBV2 | TRBD2 | CASSERREGPYIQYF | TGTGCCAGCAGTGAACGGAGGGAGGGCCCGTACATTCAGTACTTC
NA | TRBJ2-2 | TRBV6-2/TRBV6-3 | NA | CASSYSWGNTGELFF | TGTGCCAGCAGTTACTCGTGGGGGAACACCGGGGAGCTGTTTTTT
NA | TRBJ2-1 | TRBV3-1/TRBV3-2 | NA | CASSHGGRRYNEQFF | TGTGCCAGCAGCCATGGGGGGCGCAGATACAATGAGCAGTTCTTC
NA | TRBJ2-7 | TRBV19 | NA | CASSIVPWDPSYEQYF | TGTGCCAGTAGTATAGTGCCCTGGGACCCTTCCTACGAGCAGTACTTC
NA | TRBJ2-3 | TRBV3-1/TRBV3-2 | TRBD2 | CASSHGTSGSGSDTQYF | TGTGCCAGCAGCCACGGGACTAGCGGGAGTGGTTCAGATACGCAGTATTTT
NA | TRBJ1-2 | TRBV9 | TRBD1 | CASSGRQGRDYGYTF | TGTGCCAGCAGCGGACGACAGGGGAGGGACTATGGCTACACCTTC
NA | TRBJ2-5 | TRBV6-5 | TRBD2 | CASSPMAGGPETQYF | TGTGCCAGCAGTCCCATGGCGGGAGGCCCCGAGACCCAGTACTTC
NA | TRBJ2-7 | TRBV9 | TRBD2 | CASSPGLAGTYEQYF | TGTGCCAGCAGCCCGGGACTAGCGGGGACATACGAGCAGTACTTC
once | TRBJ1-4 | TRBV19 | NA | CASSIRQILFF | TGTGCCAGTAGTATAAGACAGATACTGTTTTTT
NA | TRBJ2-7 | TRBV19 | NA | CASSIEGGYEQYF | TGTGCCAGTAGTATAGAGGGGGGCTACGAGCAGTACTTC
NA | TRBJ1-1 | TRBV20-1 | NA | CSASEGSGDTEAFF | TGCAGTGCTAGTGAGGGGAGTGGGGACACTGAAGCTTTCTTT
NA | TRBJ1-2 | TRBV3-1/TRBV3-2 | NA | CASSLSTAYTF | TGTGCCAGCAGCCTATCGACGGCCTACACCTTC
NA | TRBJ2-1 | TRBV10-3 | TRBD1 | CAIMDRDSYNEQFF | TGTGCCATCATGGACAGGGATTCCTACAATGAGCAGTTCTTC
NA | TRBJ2-2 | TRBV6-5 | NA | CASSFSEAGELFF | TGTGCCAGCAGTTTTTCGGAGGCCGGGGAGCTGTTTTTT
NA | TRBJ1-2 | TRBV2 | NA | CASKAGKGYTF | TGTGCCAGCAAGGCAGGGAAAGGCTACACCTTC
large | TRBJ1-3 | TRBV19 | TRBD1 | CASSMRTGGSSGNTIYF | TGTGCCAGTAGTATGAGGACAGGGGGCTCATCCGGAAACACCATATATTTT
NA | TRBJ2-3 | TRBV5-1 | TRBD2 | CASSPPLGLADADTQYF | TGCGCCAGCAGCCCGCCATTGGGACTAGCCGATGCAGATACGCAGTATTTT
NA | TRBJ1-5 | TRBV10-3 | NA | CAISPREDSNQPQHF | TGTGCCATCAGCCCCAGGGAGGATAGCAATCAGCCCCAGCATTTT
NA | TRBJ1-3 | TRBV19 | TRBD1 | CASRKPGQGYGNTIYF | TGTGCCAGTAGGAAGCCGGGACAGGGGTACGGAAACACCATATATTTT
NA | TRBJ2-1 | TRBV5-1 | TRBD1 | CASSPGQTYNEQFF | TGCGCCAGCAGCCCGGGACAGACCTACAATGAGCAGTTCTTC
NA | TRBJ1-1 | TRBV5-6 | NA | CASSLYHNTEAFF | TGTGCCAGCAGCTTGTACCATAACACTGAAGCTTTCTTT
NA | TRBJ2-5 | TRBV7-3 | TRBD2 | CASSLLGSGGQETQYF | TGTGCCAGCAGCTTACTTGGTAGCGGGGGACAAGAGACCCAGTACTTC